The 20 T cell receptor beta chains in this list originate from one sample, sequenced in a study of vaccination and CD4 T cells after COVID-19. The Oncomine TCR Beta short-read assay sequenced DNA from cultured CD4+ T cells. Each CDR3 protein gets one entry after TCRdb re-called the PCR reads with MiXCR. Of 3,900 or so distinct CDR3 sequences listed, 30% to 40% were seen once; the top ten hold roughly a quarter. Treatment of the sample: approximately nine-day PBMC culture with coronavirus spike peptide pools or control peptides (ViraFEST assay). No antigens are known for them. Sequencing was done on a sample of CD4+ T cells from blood, cultured in vitro. These TCRs come from a human donor who had recovered from COVID-19.

The J gene is TRBJ2-5, the V gene TRBV12-2; TRBD1 is the table's D call and was not checked against the DNA. TRBV12-2 is listed as a pseudogene. This CDR3 has 15 residues. CDR3 in amino acids: CASLTTGGMKETQYF. DNA for the CDR3: TGTGCAAGTCTAACGACAGGGGGCATGAAAGAGACCCAGTACTTC.

The rearrangement uses TRBV7-8 and TRBJ1-2, with 7 bases that match TRBD1. V was pared by 5 bases and J by 2 bases, with 8 bases of the junction left unmatched. This CDR3 contains 15 residues. Germline values: CDR1 SGHVS, CDR2 FQNEAQ. The CDR3 DNA follows: TGTGCCAGCAGCCCTACCGGGACAGTCAACTATGGCTACACCTTC. Residues: CASSPTGTVNYGYTF.

This chain links TRBV7-9 with TRBJ2-7; 9 positions match TRBD2. The germline gives CDR1 SEHNR, CDR2 FQNEAQ (reference sequence). This CDR3 has 14 amino acids. Unmatched junction bases numbered 4, after V lost 6 bases and J lost 1 base. The CDR3 is CASRVSGSSYEQYF. DNA of the CDR3: TGTGCCAGCAGGGTTAGCGGGAGTTCCTACGAGCAGTACTTC.

This clonotype has only a few counts. The chain carries TRBV7-9 and TRBJ2-7; D call uncertain. Germline CDR1 is SEHNR and CDR2 is FQNEAQ (reference sequence). The CDR3 loop spans 12 amino acids. V dropped 6 bases and J dropped 6 bases, with 12 bases sitting between them. CDR3 bases: TGTGCCAGCAGGGACCCAGGTTCCGAGCAGTACTTC. Translation gives CASRDPGSEQYF.

The gene calls are TRBV21-1 and TRBJ2-7. TRBV21-1 is flagged as a pseudogene. The CDR3 loop spans 17 amino acids. CDR3 DNA: TGTGCCAGCAGCAAAGCGCTTTATATGGGGAGCCCCTACGAGCAGTACTTC. This sequence encodes CASSKALYMGSPYEQYF.

The chain links TRBV20-1 to TRBJ2-1; a weak D match, TRBD2 (6 bases). Germline V gene sequence: CDR1 DFQATT, CDR2 SNEGSKA (reference sequence). The germline V and J ends were trimmed by 3 bases and 11 bases, with 20 bases remaining between them. The CDR3 totals 14 residues. The CDR3 DNA is TGCAGTGCTAGTCTTCAGTGGACCGGGGGTAAGCAGTTCTTC. Translated, it gives CSASLQWTGGKQFF.

The CDR3: CSAQPTQETQYF. The CDR3 DNA follows: TGCAGTGCCCAGCCAACCCAAGAGACCCAGTACTTC. The chain employs TRBV20-1 and TRBJ2-5, with D unresolved. CDR1 and CDR2 (germline): DFQATT, SNEGSKA (reference sequence). The CDR3 runs 12 residues. V was shortened by 6 bases and J by 1 base, with 9 bases between the two germline ends.

V gene TRBV19 combines with J gene TRBJ1-1; TRBD1 aligns across 9 bases. The V and J ends lost 4 bases and 0 bases, in that order; junction bases with no gene match: 3. Germline V gives CDR1 LNHDA, CDR2 SQIVND (reference sequence). The CDR3 is made up of 15 amino acids. This CDR3 is CASSTQGAMNTEAFF. As DNA, the CDR3 is TGTGCCAGTAGTACACAGGGGGCCATGAACACTGAAGCTTTCTTT.

This clonotype rates as medium-sized. The CDR3 region has the DNA TGTGCCAGCAGTCCCAACAGCGCTTACGAGCAGTACTTC. Its protein is CASSPNSAYEQYF. The rearrangement joins TRBV27 to TRBJ2-7, with D hard to call. V was trimmed by 5 bases and J by 4 bases, leaving 12 bases between them. There are 13 residues in the CDR3. The V gene's germline CDR1 is MNHEY and CDR2 SMNVEV (reference sequence).

This clonotype came up a few times. The genes are TRBV6-2 or TRBV6-3 and TRBJ1-6; no clear D gene. The CDR3 covers 14 residues. Germline lookup yields CDR1 MNHEY and CDR2 SVGEGT. V shed 6 bases and J shed 10 bases, with 16 bases lying between them. The chain's CDR3 is CASSPAWGESPLHF. The CDR3, as DNA: TGTGCCAGCAGCCCCGCCTGGGGTGAATCACCCCTCCACTTT.

J is TRBJ2-3 and V is TRBV4-3; 8 nucleotides match TRBD1. Per the germline V gene, CDR1 is LGHNA and CDR2 is YSLEER. The J segment lost 7 bases and the V segment lost 0 bases, leaving 3 bases of the junction unmatched. The CDR3 is 14 amino acids. CDR3 coding DNA: TGCGCCAGCAGCCAAGACTGGACAGGGTATACGCAGTATTTT. It encodes CASSQDWTGYTQYF.

The chain links TRBV7-3 to TRBJ2-2; D is uncertain. Germline CDR1 reads SGHTA; CDR2 reads FQGTGA. This CDR3 is built from 14 residues. The V and J ends lost 4 bases and 1 base respectively, with 7 bases between them. The CDR3 region has the DNA TGTGCCAGCAGCTCCCGTTTGAACACCGGGGAGCTGTTTTTT. Its translation: CASSSRLNTGELFF.

This clonotype is large. The chain carries TRBV12-3 or TRBV12-4 and TRBJ1-5; D may be TRBD1 (5 bases). V gave up 10 bases and J gave up 3 bases, with 13 bases separating them. The CDR3 has 13 amino acids. Written as DNA, the CDR3 is TGTGCCACCCGGTACAGGCCCAATCAGCCCCAGCATTTT. It yields the protein CATRYRPNQPQHF.

The gene calls are TRBV7-6 and TRBJ1-1; TRBD1 is a possible D gene (5 bases). Germline CDR1 reads SGHVS; CDR2 reads FNYEAQ. The CDR3 totals 15 residues. The V end was cut by 5 bases, the J end by 1 base, with 14 bases between. Here the CDR3 reads CASSRSRGENTEAFF. CDR3 bases: TGTGCCAGCAGCCGCTCCCGGGGGGAGAACACTGAAGCTTTCTTT.

The chain couples TRBV6-1 to TRBJ2-5; possible D gene TRBD2, 6 bases. CDR1 is MNHNS, CDR2 SASEGT, per germline. There are 14 residues in the CDR3. V dropped 6 bases and J dropped 5 bases, with 16 bases sitting between them. The CDR3 loop reads CASRETVAEETQYF. In nucleotides, the CDR3 is TGTGCCAGCAGGGAGACAGTAGCGGAGGAGACCCAGTACTTC.

This chain connects TRBV5-8 to TRBJ2-7, with D perhaps TRBD2 (6 bases). Germline V gene lookup returns CDR1 SGHTS and CDR2 YDEGEE. The CDR3 consists of 15 residues. The ends were cut back, 4 bases at V and 0 bases at J, with 14 bases in the middle. The CDR3 spells CASSRSGRRSYEQYF. For the CDR3, the DNA is TGTGCCAGCAGCAGGAGCGGGCGCCGCTCCTACGAGCAGTACTTC.

The gene calls are TRBV20-1 and TRBJ1-6; possibly TRBD1 for D (6 bases). The CDR3 is made up of 20 amino acids. The V end lost 5 bases, the J end lost 0 bases, and 26 bases lay between the germline ends. In germline, CDR1 is DFQATT, CDR2 SNEGSKA (reference sequence). In DNA form, the CDR3 reads TGCAGTGCTCCCCTTCTCGGACCCGCGGGGGCGAGCTCCTATAATTCACCCCTCCACTTT. It yields the protein CSAPLLGPAGASSYNSPLHF.

This clonotype was seen more than once but under ten times. The chain has TRBV5-4 and TRBJ1-2; 8 bases line up with TRBD1. V trimming: 2 bases; J trimming: 4 bases; junction bases outside the gene matches: 7. Looked up from germline, CDR1 is SGHNT and CDR2 is YYREEE (reference sequence). CDR3 length: 15 residues. The DNA for the CDR3 is TGTGCCAGCAGCTTCGGCGGACAGGGACCCTATGGCTACACCTTC. Translation gives CASSFGGQGPYGYTF.

As regards this clonotype: Just one base apart from a much larger clone, this may be a read error. CDR3: CASSYSSGSYYEQYF. The DNA for the CDR3 is TGTGCCAGCAGTTACTCGTCGGGGAGTTACTACGAGCAGTACTTC. The rearrangement links TRBV6-5 to TRBJ2-7; D perhaps matches TRBD2 (5 bases). With 0 bases removed from V and 3 bases from J, the gap between germline ends came to 12 bases. Germline CDR1 and CDR2: MNHEY and SVGAGI. This CDR3 has 15 amino acids.

CDR3 sequence: CASSLVPSRADIQYF. The CDR3 DNA is TGTGCCAGCAGCTTGGTTCCGAGCAGGGCAGACATTCAGTACTTC. The chain has TRBV5-4 and TRBJ2-4; tentatively, D is TRBD1 (5 bases). CDR3 length: 15 residues. Per the germline V gene, CDR1 is SGHNT and CDR2 is YYREEE (reference sequence). V was shortened by 0 bases and J by 8 bases, with 15 bases between the two germline ends.